These 32 T cell receptor beta chains share one sample of origin, sequenced in a study of blood T cell repertoires in COVID-19. Repertoires were generated with immunoSEQ multiplex PCR, while TCRdb's copy carries only in-frame clones and drops some. The sample lists 330,000 or so clones; approximately 89% were seen once. Sequencing was done on a sample of PBMCs or T cells enriched from blood (not recorded which). These receptors all come from a middle-aged man in a cohort exposed to, infected with or recovered from COVID-19 (not recorded which).

The chain carries TRBV11-2 and TRBJ1-5, with unresolved D. CDR3 length equals 11 residues. V was clipped by 3 bases and J by 9 bases, with 6 bases between them. CDR1 SGHAT and CDR2 FQNNGV come from the germline V gene. The CDR3 DNA reads as TGTGCCAGCAGCTTCTTCGGGCCCCAGCATTTT. It yields the protein CASSFFGPQHF.

The V gene is TRBV27, the J gene TRBJ1-2, with no clear D. The germline CDR1 and CDR2 sequences are MNHEY and SMNVEV (reference sequence). This CDR3 spans 13 amino acids. V was cut by 1 base and J by 4 bases, with 7 bases left in between. The CDR3 DNA is TGTGCCAGCAGTTTATATCCGGGCTATGGCTACACCTTC. Translated: CASSLYPGYGYTF.

In DNA form, the CDR3 reads TGCGCCAGCAGCTTGGCCCCCAGGGAAGGGGGAAAACTGTTTTTT. This translates into CASSLAPREGGKLFF. V usage is TRBV5-1 and J usage is TRBJ1-4; possibly TRBD1 for D (6 bases). This CDR3 has 15 amino acids. V was pared by 0 bases and J by 10 bases, with 16 bases between. Germline CDR1 is SGHRS and CDR2 is YFSETQ. The whole variable domain, filled in from reference TRBV5-1 and TRBJ1-4, reads KAGVTQTPRYLIKTRGQQVTLSCSPISGHRSVSWYQQTPGQGLQFLFEYFSETQRNKGNFPGRFSGRQFSNSRSEMNVSTLELGDSALYLCASSLAPREGGKLFFGSGTQLSVL.

The CDR3 region is CASSMSAGQGYAGANVLTF. As DNA, the CDR3 is TGTGCCAGTAGTATGTCTGCGGGACAGGGGTATGCTGGGGCCAACGTCCTGACTTTC. The chain uses TRBV19 and TRBJ2-6; TRBD1 matches 10 bases. Germline loops: CDR1 LNHDA, CDR2 SQIVND (reference sequence). The V and J ends lost 3 bases and 2 bases, in that order; junction bases with no gene match: 10. The CDR3 sequence is 19 residues long.

This chain connects TRBV7-2 to TRBJ1-5; D uncertain. Germline V CDR1 and CDR2: SGHTA, FQGNSA. This CDR3 has 13 residues. Trimming cost V 1 base and J 4 bases, with 5 bases left between them. CDR3 bases: TGTGCCAGCAGCTTAGGAGTTAATCAGCCCCAGCATTTT. Translated: CASSLGVNQPQHF.

This chain links TRBV9 with TRBJ2-1; 9 bases agree with TRBD2. The V gene's germline CDR1 is SGDLS and CDR2 YYNGEE. CDR3 length equals 16 residues. The trim removed 3 bases at V and 0 bases at J, leaving 4 bases unmatched. This CDR3 reads CASSGNSGSSYNEQFF. The CDR3 nucleotides read TGTGCCAGCAGCGGAAATAGCGGGAGCTCCTACAATGAGCAGTTCTTC.

The chain links TRBV27 to TRBJ1-5; D is unresolved. Germline V lookup: CDR1 MNHEY, CDR2 SMNVEV (reference sequence). This CDR3 contains 13 residues. Trimming shortened V by 2 bases and J by 1 base, and 3 bases separated the two germline ends. The CDR3 spells CASSLQSNQPQHF. CDR3 DNA sequence: TGTGCCAGCAGTTTACAGAGCAATCAGCCCCAGCATTTT.

The V gene is TRBV11-3, the J gene TRBJ1-5, with D perhaps TRBD1 (5 bases). In germline, CDR1 is SGHNT, CDR2 YENEEA. V shed 3 bases and J shed 6 bases, with 9 bases lying between them. The CDR3 consists of 13 residues. CDR3: CASSFQGSQPQHF. In DNA, the CDR3 is TGTGCCAGCAGCTTTCAGGGTTCTCAGCCCCAGCATTTT. The full variable domain, its missing parts supplied by reference TRBV11-3 and TRBJ1-5, is EAGVVQSPRYKIIEKKQPVAFWCNPISGHNTLYWYLQNLGQGPELLIRYENEEAVDDSQLPKDRFSAERLKGVDSTLKIQPAELGDSAVYLCASSFQGSQPQHFGDGTRLSIL.

This chain's CDR3 is CASSEGPSGARYEQYF. The CDR3 DNA is TGTGCCAGCAGTGAGGGGCCTAGCGGGGCCCGCTACGAGCAGTACTTC. The chain employs TRBV2 and TRBJ2-7; 9 bases agree with TRBD2. Germline loops: CDR1 SNHLY, CDR2 FYNNEI. V shed 3 bases, J shed 3 bases, and the junction held 9 bases outside the gene matches. CDR3 length equals 16 residues.

This rearrangement joins TRBV6-5 to TRBJ2-1; 7 bases map to TRBD1. J was trimmed by 2 bases and V by 5 bases; bases with no gene match: 3. The germline V gene encodes CDR1 MNHEY and CDR2 SVGAGI. The CDR3 spans 14 residues. CDR3 protein: CASSRDRTYNEQFF. The CDR3 DNA sequence: TGTGCCAGCAGTCGGGACAGAACCTACAATGAGCAGTTCTTC.

The rearrangement uses TRBV28 and TRBJ2-3; 10 positions agree with TRBD2. CDR1 and CDR2 from the germline V gene are MDHEN and SYDVKM. J was trimmed by 3 bases and V by 4 bases; bases with no gene match: 7. This CDR3 is built from 16 residues. Here the CDR3 reads CASSSEWTSGTDTQYF. CDR3 DNA: TGTGCCAGCAGTTCCGAATGGACTAGCGGAACAGATACGCAGTATTTT.

This chain links TRBV9 with TRBJ1-3, with TRBD1 matching over 7 bases. V shed 1 base and J 5 bases; nucleotides not matched to a gene: 3. The germline gives CDR1 SGDLS, CDR2 YYNGEE. The length of the CDR3 is 14 residues. CDR3 protein: CASSVNRGRNTIYF. CDR3 nucleotide sequence: TGTGCCAGCAGCGTAAACAGGGGAAGAAACACCATATATTTT.

CDR3 in amino acids: CASSFGLAGAEQFF. CDR3 sequence (DNA): TGCGCCAGCAGCTTTGGACTAGCGGGAGCTGAGCAGTTCTTC. The chain recombines TRBV5-1 with TRBJ2-1; 13 nucleotides agree with TRBD2. Germline V lookup: CDR1 SGHRS, CDR2 YFSETQ. This CDR3 contains 14 residues. Unmatched junction bases numbered 2, after V lost 2 bases and J lost 9 bases.

This CDR3 reads CASKAGGRGGGTQYF. CDR3 in DNA: TGTGCCAGTAAGGCGGGAGGTAGGGGGGGCGGTACGCAGTATTTT. The chain links TRBV19 to TRBJ2-3; 8 nucleotides agree with TRBD2. CDR1 is LNHDA and CDR2 is SQIVND in the germline V gene (reference sequence). The CDR3 sequence is 15 residues long. Trimming at V came to 7 bases and at J to 8 bases, leaving 14 bases not matched to a gene. The full variable domain, with the rest looked up from reference TRBV19 and TRBJ2-3, is DGGITQSPKYLFRKEGQNVTLSCEQNLNHDAMYWYRQDPGQGLRLIYYSQIVNDFQKGDIAEGYSVSREKKESFPLTVTSAQKNPTAFYLCASKAGGRGGGTQYFGPGTRLTVL.

This CDR3 is CASSLARLAGGEQYF. CDR3 in DNA: TGTGCCAGCAGCTTAGCGCGACTAGCGGGAGGAGAGCAGTACTTC. The J gene is TRBJ2-7, the V gene TRBV7-8, with TRBD2 matching over 13 bases. The V gene's germline CDR1 is SGHVS and CDR2 FQNEAQ. The length of the CDR3 is 15 residues. V lost 0 bases, J lost 7 bases, and 3 bases stayed unmatched.

The rearrangement uses TRBV6-5 and TRBJ2-7; D may be TRBD2 (6 bases). Germline assignment: CDR1 MNHEY and CDR2 SVGAGI. V shed 7 bases and J shed 6 bases, with 19 bases lying between them. CDR3 length: 14 residues. CDR3 loop: CASTGEARPAEQYF. Written as DNA, the CDR3 is TGTGCCAGCACCGGGGAGGCTCGGCCAGCCGAGCAGTACTTC.

The V and J genes are TRBV21-1 and TRBJ2-1; the table gives TRBD2 as D, unverified against the DNA. TRBV21-1 is a pseudogene. The CDR3 length is 17 residues. This CDR3 is CASSKNEAIRSYNEQFF. In DNA, the CDR3 is TGTGCCAGCAGCAAAAACGAGGCGATCCGCTCCTACAATGAGCAGTTCTTC.

V gene TRBV19 combines with J gene TRBJ2-2; TRBD2 agrees at 9 bases. Germline V gives CDR1 LNHDA, CDR2 SQIVND (reference sequence). V was clipped by 6 bases and J by 0 bases; unmatched bases: 2. This CDR3 is built from 15 residues. The CDR3 region is CASRGLAANTGELFF. The CDR3 bases are TGTGCCAGTAGGGGACTAGCAGCGAACACCGGGGAGCTGTTTTTT. Full variable domain (missing parts from reference TRBV19 and TRBJ2-2): DGGITQSPKYLFRKEGQNVTLSCEQNLNHDAMYWYRQDPGQGLRLIYYSQIVNDFQKGDIAEGYSVSREKKESFPLTVTSAQKNPTAFYLCASRGLAANTGELFFGEGSRLTVL.

The CDR3 reads CASSRWGDEQYF. The DNA for the CDR3 is TGTGCCAGCAGCCGCTGGGGGGACGAGCAGTACTTC. The V and J genes are TRBV14 and TRBJ2-7; weak D call: TRBD2 (6 bases). The CDR3 is 12 residues long. With 4 bases removed from V and 5 bases from J, the gap between germline ends came to 9 bases. CDR1 and CDR2 (germline): SGHDN, FVKESK.

J is TRBJ2-3 and V is TRBV29-1; D is unclear. Trimming stripped 8 bases from V and 2 bases from J, with 11 bases between. Germline CDR1 SQVTM, CDR2 ANQGSEA. This CDR3 region has 12 residues. CDR3 residues: CSIERHTDTQYF. The CDR3 DNA sequence: TGCAGCATCGAGAGACACACAGATACGCAGTATTTT.

The V call is TRBV27, the J call TRBJ1-4; 8 bases line up with TRBD1. Germline values: CDR1 MNHEY, CDR2 SMNVEV (reference sequence). The CDR3 covers 14 residues. With 5 bases clipped from V and 8 bases from J, the junction kept 7 bases outside the gene matches. The CDR3 reads CASSMGTGGEKLFF. In nucleotides, the CDR3 is TGTGCCAGCAGTATGGGGACAGGTGGGGAAAAACTGTTTTTT.

The gene calls are TRBV19 and TRBJ1-4; a possible D gene is TRBD1 (5 bases). Deletions cut 4 bases from V and 6 bases from J, with 15 bases between. The CDR3 contains 15 residues. CDR1 is LNHDA and CDR2 is SQIVND in the germline V gene (reference sequence). In DNA, the CDR3 is TGTGCCAGTAGTAGAAACGACCAGGGTTATGAAAAACTGTTTTTT. The encoded protein is CASSRNDQGYEKLFF. Full variable domain (rest looked up from reference TRBV19 and TRBJ1-4): DGGITQSPKYLFRKEGQNVTLSCEQNLNHDAMYWYRQDPGQGLRLIYYSQIVNDFQKGDIAEGYSVSREKKESFPLTVTSAQKNPTAFYLCASSRNDQGYEKLFFGSGTQLSVL.

The chain has TRBV7-3 and TRBJ2-3, with a tentative D call TRBD1 (6 bases). CDR1 is SGHTA, CDR2 FQGTGA, per germline. This CDR3 spans 14 amino acids. Deletions cut 5 bases from V and 0 bases from J, with 9 bases between. The CDR3, as DNA: TGTGCCAGCAGCAGCAGGGGTAGCACAGATACGCAGTATTTT. It codes for CASSSRGSTDTQYF.

The chain combines TRBV5-8 with TRBJ2-3, with D tentatively TRBD2 (6 bases). Trimming took off 2 bases at V and 2 bases at J, with 12 bases between the two ends. Looked up from germline, CDR1 is SGHTS and CDR2 is YDEGEE. This CDR3 is built from 15 residues. The CDR3 here is CASSFSSGPTDTQYF. CDR3 DNA: TGTGCCAGCAGCTTTAGTAGCGGCCCCACAGATACGCAGTATTTT.

There are a few counts of this clone. The V gene is TRBV11-2, the J gene TRBJ2-5; the match to TRBD2 covers 8 bases. Germline V gene data show CDR1 as SGHAT and CDR2 as FQNNGV. Trimming at V came to 1 base and at J to 5 bases, leaving 12 bases not matched to a gene. This CDR3 is 17 amino acids long. The CDR3 loop is CASSLAGAGGRRETQYF. The DNA for the CDR3 is TGTGCCAGCAGCTTAGCTGGGGCGGGGGGCCGTCGGGAGACCCAGTACTTC.

V gene TRBV21-1 combines with J gene TRBJ2-1; the table gives TRBD1 as D, unverified against the DNA. TRBV21-1 counts as a pseudogene. This CDR3 has 15 residues. In DNA, the CDR3 is TGTGCCAGCAGCAAAGGTGGACAGGGTATGTGTGAGCAGTTCTTC. It translates to CASSKGGQGMCEQFF.

The J gene is TRBJ2-7, the V gene TRBV7-8; the D is unclear. The CDR3 has 13 amino acids. The germline V and J ends were trimmed by 3 bases and 7 bases, with 13 bases remaining between them. The germline V gene encodes CDR1 SGHVS and CDR2 FQNEAQ. The DNA of the CDR3 is TGTGCCAGCAGCTTGTACAGTATTGAAGAGCAGTACTTC. It is translated as CASSLYSIEEQYF.

This sequence joins TRBV6-5 and TRBJ1-4; 9 bases agree with TRBD1. CDR1 MNHEY and CDR2 SVGAGI come from the germline V gene. The V and J ends lost 7 bases and 8 bases, in that order; junction bases with no gene match: 8. This CDR3 is 14 amino acids long. This chain's CDR3 is CASTRTGGGEKLFF. CDR3 sequence (DNA): TGTGCCAGCACCCGAACAGGGGGCGGGGAAAAACTGTTTTTT.

DNA for the CDR3: TGTGCCACCAGTGATCAACGGACTAGCGGGAGCCTACACACCGGGGAGCTGTTTTTT. Its translation is CATSDQRTSGSLHTGELFF. The genes are TRBV24-1 and TRBJ2-2, with 13 bases aligning to TRBD2. The CDR3 contains 19 residues. Trimming removed 3 bases from V and 3 bases from J; junction bases left unmatched: 9. Germline loops: CDR1 KGHDR, CDR2 SFDVKD.

This chain links TRBV6-6 with TRBJ2-1; 13 bases align to TRBD2. V lost 5 bases, J lost 7 bases, and 8 bases stayed unmatched. The germline V gene encodes CDR1 MNHNY and CDR2 SVGAGI (reference sequence). CDR3 length: 16 residues. Written as DNA, the CDR3 is TGTGCCAGCAGTCCCCGGACTAGCGGGAGAGGGAATGAGCAGTTCTTC. This translates into CASSPRTSGRGNEQFF.

The chain uses TRBV4-1 and TRBJ1-3; D is possibly TRBD1 (5 bases). The V end lost 3 bases, the J end lost 0 bases, and 15 bases lay between the germline ends. The CDR3 is made up of 17 amino acids. Germline V gene data show CDR1 as MGHRA and CDR2 as YSYEKL. As DNA, the CDR3 is TGCGCCAGCAGCCATGGAAGGGGTTACAGCTCTGGAAACACCATATATTTT. This codes for CASSHGRGYSSGNTIYF.

The rearrangement uses TRBV4-1 and TRBJ2-1, with 15 bases matching TRBD2. J lost 1 base, V lost 4 bases, and 5 bases had no gene match. Germline CDR1 and CDR2: MGHRA and YSYEKL. The CDR3 spans 18 residues. CDR3 sequence reads: CASSLGLAGGRSYNEQFF. The CDR3 DNA reads as TGCGCCAGCAGCCTGGGACTAGCGGGAGGTAGGTCCTACAATGAGCAGTTCTTC.